Below are 3 T cell receptor beta chains sequenced from a single sample in a study of human T cells and chemical hapten exposure. TCRdb ran MiXCR on the RACE reads and lists one entry per CDR3 protein. Here the sample spans about 190,000 distinct CDR3 sequences, around a quarter being singletons. Described time point: patch test 3, about 24 weeks after DPC sensitization. Stated treatment: therapeutic diphenylcyclopropenone sensitization with weekly scalp DPC. Sequenced here: whole blood, sampled in connection with sensitization to the hapten diphenylcyclopropenone (DPC). The receptors here all came from a woman aged 40 to 55 with alopecia areata. Some clones in this sample may be carry-over from other donors' samples.

The chain joins TRBV3-1 to TRBJ1-2; possibly TRBD1 for D (5 bases). Germline V gene data show CDR1 as LGHDT and CDR2 as YNNKEL (reference sequence). CDR3 length equals 17 residues. V was clipped by 0 bases and J by 5 bases, with 19 bases between them. The chain's CDR3 is CASSQDRGAGTRYGYTF. The CDR3 DNA sequence: TGTGCCAGCAGCCAAGATAGAGGGGCCGGAACAAGATATGGCTACACCTTC.

The chain uses TRBV6-1 and TRBJ1-1; D is unclear. The CDR3 extends over 18 amino acids. Trimming removed 0 bases from V and 1 base from J, with 18 bases in between. Per germline, CDR1 MNHNS and CDR2 SASEGT. CDR3 in DNA: TGTGCCAGCAGTGAAGCGTCGGGAGCGCTGCGGCCGAACACTGAAGCTTTCTTT. Encoded protein: CASSEASGALRPNTEAFF.

This clonotype was counted only a few times. The chain combines TRBV28 with TRBJ2-7, with 8 positions matching TRBD1. The length of the CDR3 is 13 residues. The trim removed 6 bases at V and 6 bases at J, leaving 7 bases unmatched. Per the germline V gene, CDR1 is MDHEN and CDR2 is SYDVKM. The CDR3 DNA is TGTGCCAGCAGGAGGACAGGGACGGCCGAGCAGTACTTC. Protein sequence: CASRRTGTAEQYF.